This is a list of T cell receptor beta chains from one sample in a study of regulatory T cells in long-lasting Graves disease. Via MiXCR, TCRdb re-called the multiplex PCR reads, giving one row per CDR3 protein. The repertoire holds some 320,000 distinct CDR3 sequences, with under 20% as singletons. The material sequenced was peripheral blood mononuclear cells (PBMCs), taken at new diagnosis, from a patient treated with antithyroid drugs. The source is a female donor with Graves disease. Both conserved end residues are part of each CDR3. The order of the fields is D gene, V gene, J gene, clone size, CDR3 DNA, CDR3 protein. A D gene is named only where the DNA matches it firmly. Not all rows give a size; the values are once, few, many and, for expanded clones, a class.

.	TRBV28	TRBJ1-1	many	TGTGCCAGCAAAGTCCTGGGGACTGAAGCTTTCTTT	CASKVLGTEAFF
.	TRBV6-2/TRBV6-3	TRBJ2-7	.	TGTGCCAGCACTCCCGATGGATTTTACGAGCAGTACTTC	CASTPDGFYEQYF
.	TRBV12-3/TRBV12-4	TRBJ2-7	.	TGTGCCAGCAGTCCTATGGATGAGCAGTACTTC	CASSPMDEQYF
TRBD1	TRBV11-1	TRBJ2-7	.	TGTGCCAGCAGCTCGGTGGACAGGGACTACGAGCAGTACTTC	CASSSVDRDYEQYF
.	TRBV28	TRBJ2-7	many	TGTGCCAGCAGCGGGACACCTTCCTACGAGCAGTACTTC	CASSGTPSYEQYF
TRBD2	TRBV7-9	TRBJ2-7	.	TGTGCCAGCAGCTCATCGGGGGGTGGGGAGCAGTACTTC	CASSSSGGGEQYF
.	TRBV7-8	TRBJ2-3	.	TGTGCCAGCAGCTTGTGGGGTTACGGAGATACGCAGTATTTT	CASSLWGYGDTQYF
.	TRBV30	TRBJ2-7	many	TGTGCCTGGGGCAGGGACGAGCAGTACTTC	CAWGRDEQYF
TRBD1	TRBV29-1	TRBJ2-5	many	TGCAGCGTTGAAGGGGTTAGGACAGGAGAGACCCAGTACTTC	CSVEGVRTGETQYF
.	TRBV29-1	TRBJ2-1	many	TGCAGCGTTGAAGGGGGGGCTAGCCGGGAGCAGTTCTTC	CSVEGGASREQFF
.	TRBV6-4	TRBJ1-2	many	TGTGCCAGCAGTGTGGACAGAAACACCAGGGATGGCTACACCTTC	CASSVDRNTRDGYTF
.	TRBV7-9	TRBJ1-2	many	TGTGCCAGCAGCTTAGTAGCAGACTCCTATGGCTACACCTTC	CASSLVADSYGYTF
TRBD1	TRBV29-1	TRBJ1-1	many	TGCAGCGTGGGACAGGGAGGCACTGAAGCTTTCTTT	CSVGQGGTEAFF
.	TRBV7-9	TRBJ1-5	.	TGTGCCAGCAGCCGCGGCGAGGGGCCCCAGCATTTT	CASSRGEGPQHF
.	TRBV6-1	TRBJ1-4	.	TGTGCCAGCAGCAAAGCCCTCCGAGGTGAAAAACTGTTTTTT	CASSKALRGEKLFF
TRBD1	TRBV6-9	TRBJ1-1	few	TGTGCCAGCAGTTACTTTGGACAGGGGAACACTGAAGCTTTCTTT	CASSYFGQGNTEAFF